This T cell receptor (beta chain) was recovered during a study of PD-1 blockade in mismatch repair-deficient tumors (dated 2017 in TCRdb). Regarding the study in general: Between late 2013 and late 2016, the trial enrolled roughly 80 consecutive patients with approximately 13 types of mismatch repair-deficient cancer, all of whom had received prior treatment and were progressing. Tumor-associated T cell clones were tracked in the peripheral blood of patients responding to PD-1 blockade by deep sequencing of TCR CDR3 regions. Study-wide findings and limitations: Rapid expansion after pembrolizumab followed by contraction, generally before radiologic responses, was shown by tumor-resident clones, which were often undetectable in blood before treatment.

The library came from the immunoSEQ multiplex PCR assay. TCRdb took over this immuneACCESS table, retaining in-frame rearrangements with V and J assigned. Such tables are incomplete; in checked studies, under half of the missing clones stem from an unresolved V gene, and the remainder is unexplained. Here the sample has around 40,000 clones; 80% to 90% occur a single time. The ten largest clones represent under 5% of the sample. Mismatch repair deficiency was established in every enrolled patient by polymerase chain reaction or immunohistochemistry. Three patients who responded to pembrolizumab therapy underwent TCR sequencing. Pembrolizumab PD-1 blockade was prospectively tested in advanced mismatch repair-deficient cancers, regardless of tissue of origin, in the phase II trial. Peripheral blood T cell samples were serially collected before and at multiple times after PD-1 blockade was started. The timing of each blood sample was reported as weeks after the first dose of pembrolizumab.

A word on this clone: What antigen it recognizes has not been identified. No quality values exist for individual bases; no much larger clone is one base distant.

This receptor was taken from an adult with mismatch repair-deficient cancer. This material consisted of peripheral blood, taken around 76 weeks after starting pembrolizumab.

For the CDR3, the sequence is CASSQVAGALKNIQYF. The bases are TGTGCCAGCAGCCAAGTTGCGGGCGCGCTCAAAAACATTCAGTACTTC. The rearrangement combines TRBV4-2 with TRBJ2-4; perhaps TRBD2 is the D gene, with 5 bases matching. At the junction V is shortened by 1 base and J by 3 bases, with 13 bases in between. Via the germline V gene, CDR1 is LGHNA and CDR2 YNFKEQ. Including the terminal cysteine and phenylalanine, the CDR3 comprises 16 residues. The kept DNA is CDR3 alone, 48 bases in frame from the first base.